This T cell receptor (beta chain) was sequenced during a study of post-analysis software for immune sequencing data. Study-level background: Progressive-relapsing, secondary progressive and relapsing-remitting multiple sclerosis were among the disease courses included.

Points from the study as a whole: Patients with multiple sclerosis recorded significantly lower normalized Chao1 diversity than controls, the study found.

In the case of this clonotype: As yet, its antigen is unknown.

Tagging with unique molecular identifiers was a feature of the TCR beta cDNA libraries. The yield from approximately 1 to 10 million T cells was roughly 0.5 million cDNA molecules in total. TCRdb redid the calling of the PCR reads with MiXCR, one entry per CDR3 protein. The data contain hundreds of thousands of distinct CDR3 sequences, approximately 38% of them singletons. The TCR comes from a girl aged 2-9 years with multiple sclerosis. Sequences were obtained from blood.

In nucleotides, the CDR3 is TGTGCCAGCAGCTTGGCCCCCAGGGGGGGCCAGCCCCAGCATTTT. Translation: CASSLAPRGGQPQHF. This chain joins TRBV5-5 and TRBJ1-5; 7 positions agree with TRBD1. After removal of 0 bases from V and 7 bases from J, the junction contained 7 bases not matched to a gene. This CDR3 comprises 15 residues. The germline gives CDR1 SGHKS, CDR2 YYEKEE (reference sequence).